The 13 T cell receptor beta chains reported below all come from one sample, sequenced in a study of T-cell memory formation after mild COVID-19. MiXCR, run by TCRdb on the 5' RACE reads, gives a single entry per CDR3 protein. The sample has about 470,000 distinct CDR3 sequences, around a sixth seen once; the top ten hold approximately 13%. The source material was PBMCs or a T cell subset sorted from them (not recorded which). These TCRs come from an adult woman who had mild COVID-19 (a few samples of this study predate the infection). Cell type and time point are not known.

The V gene is TRBV4-2, the J gene TRBJ2-5, with D hard to call. The germline gives CDR1 LGHNA, CDR2 YNFKEQ. V gave up 0 bases and J gave up 5 bases, with 19 bases separating them. CDR3 size: 17 residues. The CDR3 is CASSQEAVTLLGETQYF. The CDR3 DNA follows: TGTGCCAGCAGCCAAGAAGCTGTTACGTTACTCGGCGAGACCCAGTACTTC.

V usage is TRBV12-3 or TRBV12-4 and J usage is TRBJ2-3; D gene uncertain. V dropped 5 bases and J dropped 8 bases, with 8 bases sitting between them. The CDR3 spans 11 residues. CDR3 region: CASSPSGTQYF. CDR3 DNA: TGTGCCAGCAGTCCCTCTGGTACGCAGTATTTT.

The sample holds a few counts of this clonotype. The rearrangement joins TRBV24-1 to TRBJ1-2; 9 bases are shared with TRBD1. The CDR3 totals 12 residues. Germline CDR1 and CDR2: KGHDR and SFDVKD. After removal of 4 bases from V and 9 bases from J, the junction contained 2 bases not matched to a gene. The CDR3 nucleotides read TGTGCCACCAGTGAGGGGACAGGGCGCTACACCTTC. This encodes CATSEGTGRYTF.

This clonotype has more than one count but fewer than ten. The chain is built from TRBV6-5 and TRBJ1-2; a weak D match, TRBD1 (6 bases). V lost 7 bases and J lost 2, with 14 bases in between. The CDR3 spans 14 residues. Germline V CDR1 and CDR2: MNHEY, SVGAGI. In DNA form, the CDR3 reads TGTGCCAGCACCTCCCGGCAGGGGAACTATGGCTACACCTTC. It translates to CASTSRQGNYGYTF.

The CDR3 sequence is CSARAPLPGQGGGEQFF. Here the CDR3 DNA reads TGCAGTGCTAGAGCACCACTACCGGGACAGGGAGGCGGTGAGCAGTTCTTC. The gene calls are TRBV20-1 and TRBJ2-1; 9 nucleotides agree with TRBD1. This CDR3 region has 17 residues. Germline trimming cut 1 base from V and 9 bases from J; bases unmatched to any gene: 16. Germline loops: CDR1 DFQATT, CDR2 SNEGSKA (reference sequence).

In its sample, this clonotype was seen a few times. The chain carries TRBV7-9 and TRBJ2-7; D assignment may be TRBD1 or TRBD2 (6 bases each). The germline V gene encodes CDR1 SEHNR and CDR2 FQNEAQ (reference sequence). This CDR3 has 14 residues. The germline V and J ends were trimmed by 5 bases and 2 bases, with 13 bases remaining between them. The CDR3 is CASSPRGDPYEQYF. The CDR3 coding sequence is TGTGCCAGCAGCCCAAGGGGGGATCCCTACGAGCAGTACTTC.

The DNA for the CDR3 is TGTGCCAGCAGTGACGTGGGACAGGGTAGCTACACCTTC. Protein sequence: CASSDVGQGSYTF. The V gene is TRBV6-1, the J gene TRBJ1-2; 9 positions match TRBD1. The germline gives CDR1 MNHNS, CDR2 SASEGT. CDR3 length: 13 amino acids. V dropped 3 bases and J dropped 9; count of bases not matched to a gene: 5.

This clonotype occurred a few times. The CDR3 sequence: CASRTGLAGTFYEQYF. CDR3 DNA sequence: TGTGCCAGCAGAACGGGACTAGCGGGAACTTTCTACGAGCAGTACTTC. V is TRBV6-2 or TRBV6-3 and J is TRBJ2-7, with 13 nucleotides matching TRBD2. Germline CDR1 reads MNHEY; CDR2 reads SVGEGT. J gave up 3 bases and V 6 bases, and 8 bases lay outside the gene matches. CDR3 length equals 16 residues.

This clonotype was counted a few times. This rearrangement joins TRBV9 to TRBJ2-2; D may be TRBD1 or TRBD2 (5 bases each). Germline assignment: CDR1 SGDLS and CDR2 YYNGEE. CDR3 length: 16 residues. V was trimmed by 0 bases and J by 1 base, leaving 10 bases between them. As DNA, the CDR3 is TGTGCCAGCAGCGTAGGAGGGGACGGGAACACCGGGGAGCTGTTTTTT. This codes for CASSVGGDGNTGELFF.

Only a few counts were recorded for this clonotype. The chain is built from TRBV12-3 or TRBV12-4 and TRBJ2-2, with a possible D match to TRBD2 (5 bases). V shed 8 bases and J shed 6 bases, with 10 bases lying between them. The length of the CDR3 is 12 residues. CDR3 sequence reads: CASRYGAGELFF. CDR3 sequence (DNA): TGTGCCAGCCGTTACGGGGCCGGGGAGCTGTTTTTT.

This clonotype was counted only a few times. This sequence joins TRBV6-2 or TRBV6-3 and TRBJ2-5, with 16 nucleotides matching TRBD2. Trimming removed 6 bases from V and 5 bases from J; junction bases left unmatched: 3. This CDR3 comprises 15 residues. The germline CDR1 and CDR2 sequences are MNHEY and SVGEGT. The CDR3: CASRRGLAGGETQYF. In DNA form, the CDR3 reads TGTGCCAGCAGGAGGGGACTAGCGGGAGGGGAGACCCAGTACTTC.

The V gene is TRBV29-1, the J gene TRBJ2-1, with 7 nucleotides matching TRBD2. With 8 bases clipped from V and 8 bases from J, the junction kept 6 bases outside the gene matches. Germline CDR1 is SQVTM and CDR2 is ANQGSEA. This CDR3 is 11 amino acids long. CDR3 sequence: CSISSGDEQFF. The CDR3 nucleotides read TGCAGCATTTCTAGCGGCGATGAGCAGTTCTTC.

The DNA of the CDR3 is TGTGCCAGCAGTCAACAGGGAGGGGTGACTGAAGCTTTCTTT. Translating gives CASSQQGGVTEAFF. The chain employs TRBV27 and TRBJ1-1, with TRBD1 as a possible D gene (6 bases). In germline, CDR1 is MNHEY, CDR2 SMNVEV (reference sequence). The CDR3 is 14 amino acids. Trimming removed 5 bases from V and 5 bases from J, with 15 bases in between.